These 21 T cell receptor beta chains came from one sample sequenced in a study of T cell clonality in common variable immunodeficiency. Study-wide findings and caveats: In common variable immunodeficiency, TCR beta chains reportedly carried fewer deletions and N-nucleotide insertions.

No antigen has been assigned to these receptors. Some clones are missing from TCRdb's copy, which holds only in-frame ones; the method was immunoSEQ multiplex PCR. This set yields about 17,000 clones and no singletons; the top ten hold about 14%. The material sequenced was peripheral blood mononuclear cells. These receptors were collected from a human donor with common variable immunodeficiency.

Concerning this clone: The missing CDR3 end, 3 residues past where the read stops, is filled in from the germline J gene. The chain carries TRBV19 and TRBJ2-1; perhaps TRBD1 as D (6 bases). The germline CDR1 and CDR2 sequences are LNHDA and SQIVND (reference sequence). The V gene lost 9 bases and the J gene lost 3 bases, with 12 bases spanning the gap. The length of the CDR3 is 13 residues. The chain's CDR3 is CASRDTLYNEQFF. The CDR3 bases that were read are TGTGCCAGCCGGGACACTCTCTACAATGAG. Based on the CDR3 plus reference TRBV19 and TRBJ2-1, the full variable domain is DGGITQSPKYLFRKEGQNVTLSCEQNLNHDAMYWYRQDPGQGLRLIYYSQIVNDFQKGDIAEGYSVSREKKESFPLTVTSAQKNPTAFYLCASRDTLYNEQFFGPGTRLTVL.

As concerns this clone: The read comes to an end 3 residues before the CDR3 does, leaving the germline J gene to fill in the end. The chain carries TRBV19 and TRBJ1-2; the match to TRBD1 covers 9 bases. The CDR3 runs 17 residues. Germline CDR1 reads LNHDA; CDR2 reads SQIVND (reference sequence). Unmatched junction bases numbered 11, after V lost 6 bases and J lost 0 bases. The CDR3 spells CASSGSRDRDPNYGYTF. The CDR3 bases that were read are TGTGCCAGTAGCGGGTCCCGGGACAGGGATCCTAACTATGGC.

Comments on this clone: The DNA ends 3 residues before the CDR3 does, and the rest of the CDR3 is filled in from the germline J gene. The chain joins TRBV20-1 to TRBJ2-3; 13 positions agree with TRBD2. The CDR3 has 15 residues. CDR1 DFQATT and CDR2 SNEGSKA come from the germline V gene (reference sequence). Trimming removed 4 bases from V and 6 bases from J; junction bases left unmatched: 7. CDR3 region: CSAKRTSGGTDTQYF. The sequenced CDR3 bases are TGCAGTGCTAAACGGACTAGCGGGGGAACTGATACG.

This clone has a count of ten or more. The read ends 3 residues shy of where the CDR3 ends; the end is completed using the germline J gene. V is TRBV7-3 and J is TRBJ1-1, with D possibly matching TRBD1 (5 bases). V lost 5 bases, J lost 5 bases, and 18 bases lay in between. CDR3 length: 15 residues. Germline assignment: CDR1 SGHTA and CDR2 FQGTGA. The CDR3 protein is CASSPSGAERTEAFF. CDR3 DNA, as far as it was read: TGTGCCAGCAGCCCCAGTGGGGCAGAACGGACTGAA.

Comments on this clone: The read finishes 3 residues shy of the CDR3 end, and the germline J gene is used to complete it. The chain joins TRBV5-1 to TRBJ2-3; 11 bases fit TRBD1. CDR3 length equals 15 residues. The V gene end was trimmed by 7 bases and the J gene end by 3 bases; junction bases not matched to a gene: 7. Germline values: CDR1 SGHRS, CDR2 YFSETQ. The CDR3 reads CASQRTGGVTDTQYF. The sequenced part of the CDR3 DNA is TGCGCCAGCCAAAGGACAGGGGGCGTAACAGATACG. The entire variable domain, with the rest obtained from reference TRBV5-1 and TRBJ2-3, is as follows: KAGVTQTPRYLIKTRGQQVTLSCSPISGHRSVSWYQQTPGQGLQFLFEYFSETQRNKGNFPGRFSGRQFSNSRSEMNVSTLELGDSALYLCASQRTGGVTDTQYFGPGTRLTVL.

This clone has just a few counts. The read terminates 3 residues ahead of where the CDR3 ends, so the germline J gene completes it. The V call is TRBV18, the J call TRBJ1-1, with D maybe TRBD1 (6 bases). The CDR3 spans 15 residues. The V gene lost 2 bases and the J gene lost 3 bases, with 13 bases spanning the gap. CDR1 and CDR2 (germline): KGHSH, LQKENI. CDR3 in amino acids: CASSPFRGYDTEAFF. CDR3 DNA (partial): TGTGCCAGCTCACCATTCAGGGGCTATGACACTGAA.

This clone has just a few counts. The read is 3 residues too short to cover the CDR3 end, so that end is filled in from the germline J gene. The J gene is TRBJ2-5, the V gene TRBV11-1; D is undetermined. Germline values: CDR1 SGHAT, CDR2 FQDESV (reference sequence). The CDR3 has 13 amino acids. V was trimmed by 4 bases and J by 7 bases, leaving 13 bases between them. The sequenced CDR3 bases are TGTGCCAGCAGCTCCCCCCCCTTAGTGACC. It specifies CASSSPPLVT. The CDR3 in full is CASSSPPLVTQYF.

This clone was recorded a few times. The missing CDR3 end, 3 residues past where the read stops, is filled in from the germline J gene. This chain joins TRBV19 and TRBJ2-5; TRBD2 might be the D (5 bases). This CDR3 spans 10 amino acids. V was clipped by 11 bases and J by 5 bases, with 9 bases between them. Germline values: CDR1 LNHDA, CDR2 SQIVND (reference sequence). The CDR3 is CAGGRETQYF. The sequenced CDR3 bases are TGTGCCGGCGGGCGGGAGACC.

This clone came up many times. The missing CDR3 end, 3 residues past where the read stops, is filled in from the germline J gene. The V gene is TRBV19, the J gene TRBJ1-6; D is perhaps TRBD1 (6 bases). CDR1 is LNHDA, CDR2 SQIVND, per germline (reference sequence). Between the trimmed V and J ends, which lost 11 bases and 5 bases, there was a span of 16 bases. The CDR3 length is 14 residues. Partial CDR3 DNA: TGTGCCTCACGACCGCGGGACAATAATTCACCC. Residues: CASRPRDNNSP. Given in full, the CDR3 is CASRPRDNNSPLHF. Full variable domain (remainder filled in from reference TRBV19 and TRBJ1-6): DGGITQSPKYLFRKEGQNVTLSCEQNLNHDAMYWYRQDPGQGLRLIYYSQIVNDFQKGDIAEGYSVSREKKESFPLTVTSAQKNPTAFYLCASRPRDNNSPLHFGNGTRLTVT.

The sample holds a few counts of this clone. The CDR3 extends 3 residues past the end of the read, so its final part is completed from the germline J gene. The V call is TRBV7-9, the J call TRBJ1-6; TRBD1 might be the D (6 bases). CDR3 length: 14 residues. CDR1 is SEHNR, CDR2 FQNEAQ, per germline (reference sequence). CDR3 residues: CASSLGTTGSPLHF. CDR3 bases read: TGTGCCAGCAGCTTAGGTACGACAGGCAGCCCC. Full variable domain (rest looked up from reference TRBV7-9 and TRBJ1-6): DTGVSQNPRHKITKRGQNVTFRCDPISEHNRLYWYRQTLGQGPEFLTYFQNEAQLEKSRLLSDRFSAERPKGSFSTLEIQRTEQGDSAMYLCASSLGTTGSPLHFGNGTRLTVT.

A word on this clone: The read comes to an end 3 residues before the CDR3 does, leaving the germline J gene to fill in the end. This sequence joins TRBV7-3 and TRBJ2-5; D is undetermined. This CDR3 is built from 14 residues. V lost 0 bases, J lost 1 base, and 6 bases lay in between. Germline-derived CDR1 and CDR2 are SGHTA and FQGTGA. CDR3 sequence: CASSLTAIQETQYF. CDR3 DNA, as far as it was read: TGTGCCAGCAGCTTAACAGCGATCCAAGAGACC.

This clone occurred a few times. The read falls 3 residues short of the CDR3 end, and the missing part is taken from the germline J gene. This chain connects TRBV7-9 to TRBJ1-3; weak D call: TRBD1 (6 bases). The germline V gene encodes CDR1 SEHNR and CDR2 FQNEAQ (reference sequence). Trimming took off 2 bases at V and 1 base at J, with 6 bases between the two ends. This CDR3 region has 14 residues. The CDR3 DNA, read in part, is TGTGCCAGCAGCTTAACAGGGTCTGGAAACACC. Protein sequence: CASSLTGSGNT. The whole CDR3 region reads CASSLTGSGNTIYF.

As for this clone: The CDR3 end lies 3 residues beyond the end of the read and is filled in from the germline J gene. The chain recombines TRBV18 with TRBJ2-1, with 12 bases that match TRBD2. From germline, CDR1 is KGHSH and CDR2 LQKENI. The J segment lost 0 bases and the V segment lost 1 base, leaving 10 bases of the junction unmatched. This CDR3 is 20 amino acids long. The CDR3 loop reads CASSPLAPSGGAHSYNEQFF. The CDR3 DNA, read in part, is TGTGCCAGCTCACCACTTGCCCCTAGCGGGGGGGCCCACTCCTACAATGAG.

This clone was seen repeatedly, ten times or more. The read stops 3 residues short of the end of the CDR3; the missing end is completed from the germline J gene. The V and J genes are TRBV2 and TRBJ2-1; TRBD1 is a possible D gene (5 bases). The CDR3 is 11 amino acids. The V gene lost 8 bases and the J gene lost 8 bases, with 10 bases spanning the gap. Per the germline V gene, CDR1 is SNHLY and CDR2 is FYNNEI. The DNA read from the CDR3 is TGTGCCAGCCAACAGGCGGATGAG. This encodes CASQQADE. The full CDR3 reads CASQQADEQFF.

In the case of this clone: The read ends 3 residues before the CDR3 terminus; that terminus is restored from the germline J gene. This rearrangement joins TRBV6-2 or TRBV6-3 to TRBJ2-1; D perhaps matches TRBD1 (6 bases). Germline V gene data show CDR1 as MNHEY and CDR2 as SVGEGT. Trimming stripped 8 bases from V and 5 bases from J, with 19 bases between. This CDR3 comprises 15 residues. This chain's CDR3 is CASRRGPQGNNEQFF. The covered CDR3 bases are TGTGCCAGCCGCCGCGGGCCGCAGGGGAACAATGAG.

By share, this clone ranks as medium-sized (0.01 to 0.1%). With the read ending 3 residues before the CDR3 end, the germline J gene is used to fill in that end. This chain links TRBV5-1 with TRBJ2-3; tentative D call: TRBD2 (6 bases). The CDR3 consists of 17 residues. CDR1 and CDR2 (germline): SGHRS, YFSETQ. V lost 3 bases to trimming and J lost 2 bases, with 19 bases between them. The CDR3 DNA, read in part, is TGCGCCAGCAGCTCACCCCCCCCCGGGGAGGACACAGATACG. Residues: CASSSPPPGEDTDT. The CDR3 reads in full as CASSSPPPGEDTDTQYF.

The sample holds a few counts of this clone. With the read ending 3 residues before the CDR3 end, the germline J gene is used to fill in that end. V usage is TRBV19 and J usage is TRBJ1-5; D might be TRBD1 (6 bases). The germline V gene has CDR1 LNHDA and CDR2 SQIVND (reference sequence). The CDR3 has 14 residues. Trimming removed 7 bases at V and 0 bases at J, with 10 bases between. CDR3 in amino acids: CASNLRGSNQPQHF. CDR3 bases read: TGTGCCAGTAACCTCAGGGGTAGCAATCAGCCC.

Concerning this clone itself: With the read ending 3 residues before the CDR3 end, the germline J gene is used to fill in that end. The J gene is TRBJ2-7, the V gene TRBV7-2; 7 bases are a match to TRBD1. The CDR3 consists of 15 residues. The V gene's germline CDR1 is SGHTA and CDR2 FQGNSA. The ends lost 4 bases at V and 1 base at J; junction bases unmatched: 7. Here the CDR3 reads CASSSSHRGSYEQYF. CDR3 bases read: TGTGCCAGCAGCTCCTCGCACAGGGGATCCTACGAG.

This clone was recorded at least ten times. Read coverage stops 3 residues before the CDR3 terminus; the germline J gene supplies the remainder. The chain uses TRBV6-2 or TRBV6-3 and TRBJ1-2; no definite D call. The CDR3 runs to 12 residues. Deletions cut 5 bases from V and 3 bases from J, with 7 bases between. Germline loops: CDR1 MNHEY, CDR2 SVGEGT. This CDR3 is CASSHKDYGYTF. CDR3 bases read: TGTGCCAGCAGTCACAAGGACTATGGC.

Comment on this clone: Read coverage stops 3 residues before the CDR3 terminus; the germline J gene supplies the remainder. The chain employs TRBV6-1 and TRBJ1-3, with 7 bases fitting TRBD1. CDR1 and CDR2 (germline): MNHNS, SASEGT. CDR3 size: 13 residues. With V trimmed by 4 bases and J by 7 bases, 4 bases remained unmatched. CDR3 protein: CASSGQGGNTIYF. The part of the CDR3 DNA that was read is TGTGCCAGCAGTGGACAGGGAGGGAACACC.

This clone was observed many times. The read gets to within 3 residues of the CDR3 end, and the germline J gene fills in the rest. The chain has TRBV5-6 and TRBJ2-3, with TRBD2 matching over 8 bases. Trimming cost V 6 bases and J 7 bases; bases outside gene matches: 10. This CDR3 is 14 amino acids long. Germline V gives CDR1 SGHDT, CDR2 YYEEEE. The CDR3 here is CASNQRERGNTQYF. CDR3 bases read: TGTGCCAGCAACCAGCGGGAGAGGGGTAATACG.